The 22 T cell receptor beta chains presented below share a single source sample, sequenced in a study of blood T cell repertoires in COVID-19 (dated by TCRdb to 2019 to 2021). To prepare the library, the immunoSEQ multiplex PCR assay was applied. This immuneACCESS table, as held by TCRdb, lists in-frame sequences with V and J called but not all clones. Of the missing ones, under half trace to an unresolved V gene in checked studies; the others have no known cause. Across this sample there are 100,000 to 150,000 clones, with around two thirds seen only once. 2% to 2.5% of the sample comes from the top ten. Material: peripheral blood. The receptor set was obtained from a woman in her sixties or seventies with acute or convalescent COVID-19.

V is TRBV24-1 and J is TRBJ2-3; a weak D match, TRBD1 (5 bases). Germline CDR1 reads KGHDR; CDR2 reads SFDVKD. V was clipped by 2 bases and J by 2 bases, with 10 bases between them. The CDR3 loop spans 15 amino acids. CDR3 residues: CATSDSQDVTDTQYF. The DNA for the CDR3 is TGTGCCACCAGTGATTCACAGGATGTCACAGATACGCAGTATTTT.

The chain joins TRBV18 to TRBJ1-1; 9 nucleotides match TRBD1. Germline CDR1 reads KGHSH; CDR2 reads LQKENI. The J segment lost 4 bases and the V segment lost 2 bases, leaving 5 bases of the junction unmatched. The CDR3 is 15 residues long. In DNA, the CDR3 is TGTGCCAGCTCACCAACGAAACAGGGGGCCACTGAAGCTTTCTTT. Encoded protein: CASSPTKQGATEAFF.

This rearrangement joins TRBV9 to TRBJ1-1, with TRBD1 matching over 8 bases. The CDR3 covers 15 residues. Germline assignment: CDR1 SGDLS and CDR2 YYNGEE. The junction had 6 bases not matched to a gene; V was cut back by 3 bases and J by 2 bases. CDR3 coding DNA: TGTGCCAGCAGCGCCTCCGGACAGGGAAACACTGAAGCTTTCTTT. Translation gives CASSASGQGNTEAFF.

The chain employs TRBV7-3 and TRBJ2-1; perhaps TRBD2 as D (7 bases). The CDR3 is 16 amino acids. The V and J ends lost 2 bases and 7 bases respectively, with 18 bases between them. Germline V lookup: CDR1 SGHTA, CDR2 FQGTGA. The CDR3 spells CASSLGGGSRDNEQFF. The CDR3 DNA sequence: TGTGCCAGCAGCTTAGGGGGCGGGAGCAGGGATAATGAGCAGTTCTTC.

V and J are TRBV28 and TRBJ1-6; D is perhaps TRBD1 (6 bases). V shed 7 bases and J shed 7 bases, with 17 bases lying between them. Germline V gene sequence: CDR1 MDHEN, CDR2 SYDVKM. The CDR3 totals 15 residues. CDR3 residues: CASTLGAGVNSPLHF. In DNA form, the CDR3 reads TGTGCCAGCACCTTAGGGGCAGGGGTAAATTCACCCCTCCACTTT.

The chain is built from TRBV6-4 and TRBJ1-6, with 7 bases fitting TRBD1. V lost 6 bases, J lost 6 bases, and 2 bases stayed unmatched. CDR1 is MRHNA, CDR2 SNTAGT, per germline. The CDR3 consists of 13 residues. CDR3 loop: CASRGTVNSPLHF. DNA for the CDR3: TGTGCCAGCAGAGGGACAGTTAATTCACCCCTCCACTTT.

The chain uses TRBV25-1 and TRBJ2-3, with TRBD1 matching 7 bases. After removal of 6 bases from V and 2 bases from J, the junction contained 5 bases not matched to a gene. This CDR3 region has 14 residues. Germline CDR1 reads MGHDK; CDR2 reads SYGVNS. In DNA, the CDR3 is TGTGCCAGCAGCCAGACAGGGATCACAGATACGCAGTATTTT. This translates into CASSQTGITDTQYF.

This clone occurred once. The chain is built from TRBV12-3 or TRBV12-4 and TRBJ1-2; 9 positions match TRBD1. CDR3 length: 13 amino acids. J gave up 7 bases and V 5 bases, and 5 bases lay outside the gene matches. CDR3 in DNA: TGTGCCAGCAGTCCTACAGGGGGCTCTGGCTACACCTTC. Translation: CASSPTGGSGYTF.

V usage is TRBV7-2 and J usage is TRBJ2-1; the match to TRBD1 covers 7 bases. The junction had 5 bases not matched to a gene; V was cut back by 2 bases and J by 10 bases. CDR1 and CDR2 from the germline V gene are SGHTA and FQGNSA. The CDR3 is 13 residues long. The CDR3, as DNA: TGTGCCAGCAGCTTAAAGAGGGGGCGCGAGCAGTTCTTC. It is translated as CASSLKRGREQFF.

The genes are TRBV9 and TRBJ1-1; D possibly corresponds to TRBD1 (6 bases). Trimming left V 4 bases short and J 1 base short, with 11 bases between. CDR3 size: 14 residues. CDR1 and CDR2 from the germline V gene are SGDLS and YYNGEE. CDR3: CASSSLTGNTEAFF. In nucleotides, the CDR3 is TGTGCCAGCAGCTCCCTGACAGGGAACACTGAAGCTTTCTTT.

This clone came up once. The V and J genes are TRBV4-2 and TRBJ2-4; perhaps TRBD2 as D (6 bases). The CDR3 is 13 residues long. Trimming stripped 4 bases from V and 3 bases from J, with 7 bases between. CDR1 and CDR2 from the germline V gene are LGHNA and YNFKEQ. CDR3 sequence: CASSLGGKNIQYF. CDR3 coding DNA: TGTGCCAGCAGCCTCGGGGGCAAAAACATTCAGTACTTC.

The CDR3 DNA is TGTGCCAGCAGCCAAGATCGGGGAAACTATGGCTACACCTTC. Protein product: CASSQDRGNYGYTF. The gene calls are TRBV4-2 and TRBJ1-2; D ambiguous. V shed 0 bases and J shed 2 bases, with 7 bases lying between them. This CDR3 region has 14 residues. Per the germline V gene, CDR1 is LGHNA and CDR2 is YNFKEQ.

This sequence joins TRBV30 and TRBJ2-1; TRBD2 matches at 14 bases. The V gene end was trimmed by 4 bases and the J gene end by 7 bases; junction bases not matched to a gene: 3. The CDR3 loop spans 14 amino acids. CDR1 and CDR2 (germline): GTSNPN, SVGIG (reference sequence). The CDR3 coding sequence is TGTGCCTGGAAGACTAGCGGGAGGGCAAATGAGCAGTTCTTC. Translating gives CAWKTSGRANEQFF.

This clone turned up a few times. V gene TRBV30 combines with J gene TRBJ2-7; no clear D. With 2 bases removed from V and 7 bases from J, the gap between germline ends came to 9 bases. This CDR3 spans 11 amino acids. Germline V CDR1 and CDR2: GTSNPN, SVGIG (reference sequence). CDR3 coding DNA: TGTGCCTGGAGTCCCCAGGTAGAGCAGTACTTC. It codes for CAWSPQVEQYF.

Here the CDR3 reads CAWSASTDTQYF. CDR3 in DNA: TGTGCCTGGAGTGCTAGCACAGATACGCAGTATTTT. The V and J genes are TRBV30 and TRBJ2-3, with D uncertain. CDR3 length: 12 residues. The V end was cut by 1 base, the J end by 0 bases, with 2 bases between. Germline V CDR1 and CDR2: GTSNPN, SVGIG (reference sequence).

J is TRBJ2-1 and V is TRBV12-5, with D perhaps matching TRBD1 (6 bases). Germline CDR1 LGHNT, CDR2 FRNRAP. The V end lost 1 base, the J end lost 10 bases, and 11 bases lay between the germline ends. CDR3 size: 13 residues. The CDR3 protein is CASGLAGQGEQFF. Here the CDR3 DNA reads TGTGCTAGTGGTTTGGCAGGGCAGGGGGAGCAGTTCTTC.

The CDR3 region has the DNA TGTGCCAGCAGTTACCCAAGCGGTAACTATGGCTACACCTTC. It encodes CASSYPSGNYGYTF. The chain is built from TRBV6-5 and TRBJ1-2; D remains unclear. The germline V gene encodes CDR1 MNHEY and CDR2 SVGAGI. The CDR3 spans 14 residues. The germline V and J ends were trimmed by 2 bases and 1 base, with 8 bases remaining between them.

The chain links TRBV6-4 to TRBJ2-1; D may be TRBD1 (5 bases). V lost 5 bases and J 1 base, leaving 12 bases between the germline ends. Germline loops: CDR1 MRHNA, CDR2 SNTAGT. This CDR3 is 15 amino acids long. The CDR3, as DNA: TGTGCCAGCAGTCCCGACAAGGGGTCCTACAATGAGCAGTTCTTC. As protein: CASSPDKGSYNEQFF.

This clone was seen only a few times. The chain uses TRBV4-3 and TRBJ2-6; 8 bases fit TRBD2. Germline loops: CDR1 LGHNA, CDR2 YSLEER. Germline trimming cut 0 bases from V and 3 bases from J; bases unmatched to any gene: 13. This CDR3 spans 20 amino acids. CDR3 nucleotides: TGCGCCAGCAGCCAAGATTTATATCGGGGGGGCTATTTTGGGGCCAACGTCCTGACTTTC. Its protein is CASSQDLYRGGYFGANVLTF.

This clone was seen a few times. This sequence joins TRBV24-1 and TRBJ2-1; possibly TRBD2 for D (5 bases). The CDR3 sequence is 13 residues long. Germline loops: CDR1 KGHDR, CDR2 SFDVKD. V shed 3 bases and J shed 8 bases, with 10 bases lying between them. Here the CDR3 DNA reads TGTGCCACCAGTGATAATCTAGCCTATGAGCAGTTCTTC. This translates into CATSDNLAYEQFF.

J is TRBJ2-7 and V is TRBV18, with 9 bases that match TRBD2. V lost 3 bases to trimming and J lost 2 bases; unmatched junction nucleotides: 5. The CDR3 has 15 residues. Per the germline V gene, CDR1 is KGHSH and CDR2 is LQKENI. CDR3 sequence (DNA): TGTGCCAGCTCACCCCCGACTAGCGGTACCTACGAGCAGTACTTC. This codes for CASSPPTSGTYEQYF. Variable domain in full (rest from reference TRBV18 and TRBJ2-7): NAGVMQNPRHLVRRRGQEARLRCSPMKGHSHVYWYRQLPEEGLKFMVYLQKENIIDESGMPKERFSAEFPKEGPSILRIQQVVRGDSAAYFCASSPPTSGTYEQYFGPGTRLTVT.

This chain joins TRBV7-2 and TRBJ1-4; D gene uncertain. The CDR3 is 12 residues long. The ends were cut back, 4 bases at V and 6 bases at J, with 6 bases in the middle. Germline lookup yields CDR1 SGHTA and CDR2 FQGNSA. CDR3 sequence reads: CASSSADEKLFF. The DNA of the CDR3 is TGTGCCAGCAGCTCGGCGGATGAAAAACTGTTTTTT.